This TCR beta chain emerged from a study of cytomegalovirus exposure and HLA in healthy donors. General observations from the study: What a later analysis showed was that several of the most significant clusters appeared linked to common viral pathogens. A later analysis revealed that TCR association rates differed between HLA loci, peaking at DRB1 and bottoming out at HLA-C. Cytomegalovirus association was listed for approximately 160 TCR beta chains. Analysis performed later found under 20,000 TCR beta sequences associated with HLA alleles at 0.05 false discovery rate.

This CDR3 region has 14 residues. Trimming took 10 bases from V and 0 from J; bases not matched to a gene: 9. CDR1 and CDR2 from the germline V gene are SNHLY and FYNNEI. Worth noting for this clone: Its target is not known.

The study ran its PCR with 60 Vbeta and 13 Jbeta primers. Clones were read by immunoSEQ multiplex PCR, and TCRdb kept only the in-frame ones, dropping some. The sample has fewer than 150,000 clones, roughly three quarters seen once. The specimen was PBMCs. The chain is built from TRBV2 and TRBJ2-7, with 7 bases lining up with TRBD2. This TCR was recovered from a man aged 25 to 45 in good health and CMV-seronegative. CDR3 DNA sequence: TGTGCCACCAATTCACGGGACTACTCCTACGAGCAGTACTTC. As protein: CATNSRDYSYEQYF.